The 3 T cell receptor beta chains below all came from one sample that was sequenced in a study of blood T cell repertoires in COVID-19. Profiling relied on immunoSEQ multiplex PCR, and the TCRdb table lists in-frame clones only, not all of them. The table lists around 130,000 clones, approximately 80% of them singletons. The sequenced material came from peripheral blood. These receptors were taken from an elderly man with acute or convalescent COVID-19.

This clone was recorded only once. The genes are TRBV7-9 and TRBJ2-3; D gene ambiguous. Germline CDR1 and CDR2: SEHNR and FQNEAQ (reference sequence). V lost 8 bases and J lost 0, with 12 bases in between. The length of the CDR3 is 14 residues. The CDR3 bases are TGTGCCAGCTCTAAATCGCGGAGCACAGATACGCAGTATTTT. This sequence encodes CASSKSRSTDTQYF.

This clone came up a few times. The chain uses TRBV2 and TRBJ2-7; TRBD1 agrees at 8 bases. CDR1 is SNHLY, CDR2 FYNNEI, per germline. The V and J ends lost 7 bases and 0 bases, in that order; junction bases with no gene match: 5. The CDR3 totals 14 residues. The CDR3 DNA reads as TGTGCCAGCACCCGGACAGGGAACTCCTACGAGCAGTACTTC. Amino acid sequence: CASTRTGNSYEQYF. Filled out from reference TRBV2 and TRBJ2-7, the complete variable domain reads EPEVTQTPSHQVTQMGQEVILRCVPISNHLYFYWYRQILGQKVEFLVSFYNNEISEKSEIFDDQFSVERPDGSNFTLKIRSTKLEDSAMYFCASTRTGNSYEQYFGPGTRLTVT.

The chain uses TRBV2 and TRBJ2-7; no definite D call. Per germline, CDR1 SNHLY and CDR2 FYNNEI. V was trimmed by 4 bases and J by 0 bases, leaving 13 bases between them. This CDR3 contains 15 residues. The CDR3 region is CASSVMQVSSYEQYF. DNA of the CDR3: TGTGCCAGCAGTGTTATGCAGGTGAGCTCCTACGAGCAGTACTTC.